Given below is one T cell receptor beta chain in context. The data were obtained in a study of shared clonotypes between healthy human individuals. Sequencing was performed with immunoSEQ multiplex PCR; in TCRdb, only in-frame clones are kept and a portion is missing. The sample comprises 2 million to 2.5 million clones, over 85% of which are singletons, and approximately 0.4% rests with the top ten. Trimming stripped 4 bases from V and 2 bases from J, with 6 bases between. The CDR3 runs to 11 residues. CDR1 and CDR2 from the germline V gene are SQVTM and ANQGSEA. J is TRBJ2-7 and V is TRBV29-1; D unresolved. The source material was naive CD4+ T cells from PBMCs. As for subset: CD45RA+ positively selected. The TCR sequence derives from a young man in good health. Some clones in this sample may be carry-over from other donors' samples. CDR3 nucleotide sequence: TGCAGCGTTGTTGAGACCTACGAGCAGTACTTC. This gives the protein CSVVETYEQYF.